Listed here are 2 T cell receptor beta chains from one sample, sequenced in a study of neoadjuvant nivolumab and ipilimumab in lung cancer. TCRdb keeps only in-frame clones here, not all; method: immunoSEQ multiplex PCR. The sample records fewer than 35,000 clones, roughly 90% being singletons. This sample comprised peripheral blood, obtained after neoadjuvant nivolumab, alone or with ipilimumab, at or shortly before surgery. The receptors come from an adult with non-small cell lung cancer.

This chain joins TRBV6-4 and TRBJ2-3; D possibly uses TRBD1 or TRBD2 (6 bases each). Per germline, CDR1 MRHNA and CDR2 SNTAGT. The CDR3 is made up of 15 amino acids. Trimming pared 0 bases from V and 5 bases from J, leaving 12 bases between. The CDR3 DNA follows: TGTGCCAGCAGTGACTCGGGGGGCGTGGGAGATACGCAGTATTTT. Amino acid sequence: CASSDSGGVGDTQYF.

This clone showed up just once. V gene TRBV6-5 combines with J gene TRBJ1-2, with D hard to call. Germline CDR1 MNHEY, CDR2 SVGAGI. The CDR3 consists of 13 residues. Trimming shortened V by 6 bases and J by 6 bases, and 14 bases separated the two germline ends. CDR3 sequence reads: CASRLSGPHGYTF. As DNA, the CDR3 is TGTGCCAGCAGATTATCAGGTCCCCATGGCTACACCTTC.